This T cell receptor (beta chain) is from a study of blood T cell repertoires in COVID-19. This CDR3 comprises 14 residues. Per germline, CDR1 SGHAT and CDR2 FQNNGV. J lost 5 bases, V lost 5 bases, and 7 bases had no gene match. This clone was seen a single time. Produced via immunoSEQ multiplex PCR; TCRdb's table is partial and in-frame only. This sample has about 220,000 clones, with about 81% found just once. The source material was peripheral blood. This clonotype originated in a woman between 65 and 79 years old with COVID-19, enrolled during active disease. The chain is built from TRBV11-2 and TRBJ1-1; 8 bases line up with TRBD1. This CDR3 reads CASSAYTGGTEAFF. Written as DNA, the CDR3 is TGTGCCAGCAGCGCCTACACAGGGGGTACTGAAGCTTTCTTT.